The rows below give T cell receptor beta chains drawn from one sample of a study of cytomegalovirus exposure and HLA in healthy donors. Only in-frame clones appear in the TCRdb table, and some are missing; sequencing was by immunoSEQ multiplex PCR. The repertoire holds about 160,000 clones, about 79% seen once, with about 0.93% in the top ten. Sequenced input: PBMCs. The receptors originated from a woman aged 50 to 60 in good health and CMV-seropositive. CDR3s include the opening cysteine and the closing phenylalanine or tryptophan. Fields, in order: CDR3 length, V gene, J gene, CDR3 protein.

len: 15
v_gene: TRBV2
j_gene: TRBJ2-7
CDR3aa: CASRPTGQDSYEQYF

len: 15
v_gene: TRBV19
j_gene: TRBJ1-4
CDR3aa: CASSIEGATNEKLFF

len: 15
v_gene: TRBV4-3
j_gene: TRBJ1-5
CDR3aa: CASSQESYSNQPQHF

len: 11
v_gene: TRBV5-5
j_gene: TRBJ2-7
CDR3aa: CASNKGNEQYF

len: 17
v_gene: TRBV7-2
j_gene: TRBJ2-3
CDR3aa: CASSLVWTSGPTDTQYF

len: 14
v_gene: TRBV28
j_gene: TRBJ2-2
CDR3aa: CASTAGTYTGELFF

len: 15
v_gene: TRBV6-1
j_gene: TRBJ1-4
CDR3aa: CASSERTGTNEKLFF

len: 14
v_gene: TRBV6-1
j_gene: TRBJ2-7
CDR3aa: CASSSYSGSDNRLF

len: 15
v_gene: TRBV11-2
j_gene: TRBJ2-7
CDR3aa: CASSLTGRGSYEQYF

len: 13
v_gene: TRBV5-1
j_gene: TRBJ2-3
CDR3aa: CASRQGETDTQYF

len: 12
v_gene: TRBV6-1
j_gene: TRBJ1-1
CDR3aa: CASRSGNTEAFF

len: 15
v_gene: TRBV5-1
j_gene: TRBJ2-7
CDR3aa: CASSLGPGQGYEQYF

len: 11
v_gene: TRBV20-1
j_gene: TRBJ1-1
CDR3aa: CSARTQLEAFF

len: 12
v_gene: TRBV27
j_gene: TRBJ2-5
CDR3aa: CASSRQGETQYF

len: 15
v_gene: TRBV28
j_gene: TRBJ2-7
CDR3aa: CASSSPAGARYEQYF

len: 14
v_gene: TRBV6-6
j_gene: TRBJ2-7
CDR3aa: CASSYSRKSYEQYF

len: 16
v_gene: TRBV18
j_gene: TRBJ2-7
CDR3aa: CASSPQGRGFLREQYF

len: 13
v_gene: TRBV28
j_gene: TRBJ1-1
CDR3aa: CASSLGRNTEAFF